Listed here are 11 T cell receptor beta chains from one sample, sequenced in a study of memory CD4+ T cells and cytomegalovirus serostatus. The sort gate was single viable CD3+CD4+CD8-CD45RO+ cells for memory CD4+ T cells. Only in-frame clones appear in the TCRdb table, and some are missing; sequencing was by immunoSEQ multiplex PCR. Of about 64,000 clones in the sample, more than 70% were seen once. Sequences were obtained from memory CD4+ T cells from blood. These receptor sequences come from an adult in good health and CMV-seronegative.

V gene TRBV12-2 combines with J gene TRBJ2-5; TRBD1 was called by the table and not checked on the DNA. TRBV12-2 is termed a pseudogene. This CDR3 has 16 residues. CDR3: CASRLFGGTEQETQYF. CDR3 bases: TGTGCAAGTCGCTTATTCGGAGGGACAGAACAAGAGACCCAGTACTTC.

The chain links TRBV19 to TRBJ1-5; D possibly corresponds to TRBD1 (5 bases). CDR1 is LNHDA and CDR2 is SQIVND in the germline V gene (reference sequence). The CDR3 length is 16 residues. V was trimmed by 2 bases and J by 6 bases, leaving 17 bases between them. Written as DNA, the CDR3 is TGTGCCAGTAGTATATTACGGGACGGGGCGGGTCAGCCCCAGCATTTT. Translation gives CASSILRDGAGQPQHF. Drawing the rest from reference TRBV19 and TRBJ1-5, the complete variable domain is DGGITQSPKYLFRKEGQNVTLSCEQNLNHDAMYWYRQDPGQGLRLIYYSQIVNDFQKGDIAEGYSVSREKKESFPLTVTSAQKNPTAFYLCASSILRDGAGQPQHFGDGTRLSIL.

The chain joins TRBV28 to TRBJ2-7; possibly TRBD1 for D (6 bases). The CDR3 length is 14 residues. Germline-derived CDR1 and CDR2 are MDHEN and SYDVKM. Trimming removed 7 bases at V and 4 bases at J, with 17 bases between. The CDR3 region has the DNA TGTGCCAGCAACCTTTCAGGGGAAATTTACGAGCAGTACTTC. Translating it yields CASNLSGEIYEQYF.

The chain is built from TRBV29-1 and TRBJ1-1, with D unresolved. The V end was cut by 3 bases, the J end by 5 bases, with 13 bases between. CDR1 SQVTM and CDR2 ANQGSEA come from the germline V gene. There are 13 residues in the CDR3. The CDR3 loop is CSVDPGRGTEAFF. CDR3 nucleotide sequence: TGCAGCGTTGATCCCGGGCGCGGGACTGAAGCTTTCTTT.

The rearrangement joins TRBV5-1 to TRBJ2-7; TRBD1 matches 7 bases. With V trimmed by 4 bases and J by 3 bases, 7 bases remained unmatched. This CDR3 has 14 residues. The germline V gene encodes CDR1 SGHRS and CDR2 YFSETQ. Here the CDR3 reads CASSQGESVYEQYF. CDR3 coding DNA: TGCGCCAGCAGCCAGGGGGAATCGGTCTACGAGCAGTACTTC.

The CDR3 loop reads CASSLGRSNTEAFF. The CDR3 DNA reads TGTGCCAGCAGCTTGGGTCGGTCGAACACTGAAGCTTTCTTT. The chain is built from TRBV5-5 and TRBJ1-1; D unclear. V was pared by 0 bases and J by 1 base, with 7 bases between. CDR1 is SGHKS, CDR2 YYEKEE, per germline (reference sequence). The CDR3 loop spans 14 amino acids.

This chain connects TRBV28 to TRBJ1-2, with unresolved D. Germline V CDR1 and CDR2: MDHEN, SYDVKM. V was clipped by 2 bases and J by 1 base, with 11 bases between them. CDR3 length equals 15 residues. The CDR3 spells CASSLSLGSNYGYTF. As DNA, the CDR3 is TGTGCCAGCAGTTTAAGTTTGGGGAGTAACTATGGCTACACCTTC.

CDR3 protein: CASSGGQGAFNQPQHF. In nucleotides, the CDR3 is TGTGCCAGCAGCGGGGGTCAGGGGGCCTTCAATCAGCCCCAGCATTTT. The chain employs TRBV5-8 and TRBJ1-5, with 8 nucleotides matching TRBD1. J lost 3 bases, V lost 4 bases, and 9 bases had no gene match. The length of the CDR3 is 16 residues. Germline CDR1 is SGHTS and CDR2 is YDEGEE.

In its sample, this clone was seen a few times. The CDR3 is CASSQDEGWQGLGNEQFF. The CDR3 DNA sequence: TGTGCCAGCAGCCAAGATGAAGGGTGGCAGGGATTGGGGAATGAGCAGTTCTTC. V usage is TRBV4-2 and J usage is TRBJ2-1, with D possibly matching TRBD1 (5 bases). The CDR3 length is 18 residues. Germline lookup yields CDR1 LGHNA and CDR2 YNFKEQ. V was cut by 0 bases and J by 7 bases, with 22 bases left in between.

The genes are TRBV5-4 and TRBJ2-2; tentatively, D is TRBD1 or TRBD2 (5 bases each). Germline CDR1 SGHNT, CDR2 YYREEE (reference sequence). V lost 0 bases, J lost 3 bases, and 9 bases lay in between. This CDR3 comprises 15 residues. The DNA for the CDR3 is TGTGCCAGCAGCTTGGGTTGGGGGTACACCGGGGAGCTGTTTTTT. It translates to CASSLGWGYTGELFF.

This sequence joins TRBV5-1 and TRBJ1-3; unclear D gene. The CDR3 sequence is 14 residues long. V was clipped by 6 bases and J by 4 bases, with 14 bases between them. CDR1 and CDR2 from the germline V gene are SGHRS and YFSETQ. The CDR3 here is CASTLQPPGNTIYF. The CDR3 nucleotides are TGCGCCAGCACCCTGCAACCTCCCGGAAACACCATATATTTT.